The rows below give T cell receptor beta chains drawn from one sample of a study of T cells in Graves' hyperthyroidism and ophthalmopathy. One entry per CDR3 protein results from TCRdb running MiXCR on the multiplex PCR reads. The sample lists under 450,000 distinct CDR3 sequences; about a sixth were seen once. Material for sequencing was blood. These TCRs come from a woman aged 18-30 years with Graves' hyperthyroidism. CDR3s include the opening cysteine and the closing phenylalanine or tryptophan. A D gene is named only where the DNA matches it firmly. Clone size, where shown, is once, few, many, or a class for clones that have expanded.

cdr3_nt cdr3_aa v_call d_call j_call clone_size
TGTGCCAGCAGCAAAGAAGGAGGGCAGGGGGAAAAACTGTTTTTT CASSKEGGQGEKLFF TRBV7-2 NA TRBJ1-4 many
TGTGCCAGCAGTTGGACTAGCGGAGGCCTGCAGTACTTC CASSWTSGGLQYF TRBV28 TRBD2 TRBJ2-7 NA
TGTGCCAGCAGCCCAAGCGGGAGTAGAACCTACAATGAGCAGTTCTTC CASSPSGSRTYNEQFF TRBV11-3 TRBD2 TRBJ2-1 many
TGTGCTAGCTTCGGACTAGCGGGGGGCGCAGATACGCAGTATTTT CASFGLAGGADTQYF TRBV7-9 TRBD2 TRBJ2-3 few
TGTGCCAGTAGTATCCGACTTAGCTCCTACAATGAGCAGTTCTTC CASSIRLSSYNEQFF TRBV19 NA TRBJ2-1 NA
TGTGCCAGCCGCTCCCGCGCGGGGGGCTATGGCTACACCTTC CASRSRAGGYGYTF TRBV12-3/TRBV12-4 NA TRBJ1-2 many
TGTGCCAGCAGTTTTTCGGGCGGGAACACTGAAGCTTTCTTT CASSFSGGNTEAFF TRBV6-1 NA TRBJ1-1 many
TGTGCCAGCAGTGACGTTGTCCCAGAAGGCGAGCAGTACTTC CASSDVVPEGEQYF TRBV2 NA TRBJ2-7 many
TGCAGTGCTAGGGCGTGGGGACTAGCCGAGCAAGAGACCCAGTACTTC CSARAWGLAEQETQYF TRBV20-1 TRBD2 TRBJ2-5 many
TGCAGTGCTTACAGGGGCGCGTATGGCTACACCTTC CSAYRGAYGYTF TRBV20-1 TRBD1 TRBJ1-2 NA
TGTGCCAGCAGGTTACGTACAGGGGGCCCGGGCATCGAGCAGTTCTTC CASRLRTGGPGIEQFF TRBV28 TRBD1 TRBJ2-1 many
TGTGCCAGCAGTTTAATACTAAAGGCCCTGGCGGGTGATCAGCCCCAGCATTTT CASSLILKALAGDQPQHF TRBV12-3/TRBV12-4 NA TRBJ1-5 many
TGTGCCACCAGCAGAGAGAGGGGGGGATACGAGCAGTACTTC CATSRERGGYEQYF TRBV15 NA TRBJ2-7 many
TGTGCCAGCAGTGCATCCCGGGGACCGGGGTACGAGCAGTACTTC CASSASRGPGYEQYF TRBV25-1 NA TRBJ2-7 few
TGTGCCAGCACCGAAAAGGGCTTTTCGGCTAGCGGGGGAAGACAGACCCAGTACTTC CASTEKGFSASGGRQTQYF TRBV12-3/TRBV12-4 TRBD2 TRBJ2-5 many
TGTGCCAGCAGCGAGAGGTCGGCAGGCAAACAGTACGAGCAGTACTTC CASSERSAGKQYEQYF TRBV7-2 NA TRBJ2-7 many